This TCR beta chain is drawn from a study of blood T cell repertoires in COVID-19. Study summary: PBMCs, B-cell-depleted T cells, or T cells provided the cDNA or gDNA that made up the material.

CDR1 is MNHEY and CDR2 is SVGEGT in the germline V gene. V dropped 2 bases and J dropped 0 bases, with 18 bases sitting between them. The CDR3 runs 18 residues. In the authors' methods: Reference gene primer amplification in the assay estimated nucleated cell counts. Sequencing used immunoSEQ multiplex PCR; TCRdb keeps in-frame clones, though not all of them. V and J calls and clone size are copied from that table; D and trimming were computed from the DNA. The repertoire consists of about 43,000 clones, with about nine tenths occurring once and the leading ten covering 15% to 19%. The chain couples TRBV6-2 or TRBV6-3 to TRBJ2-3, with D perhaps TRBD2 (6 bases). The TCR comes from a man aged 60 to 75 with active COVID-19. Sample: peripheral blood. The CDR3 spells CASSYKKGGPSSTDTQYF. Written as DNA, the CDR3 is TGTGCCAGCAGTTACAAAAAGGGAGGCCCTTCTAGCACAGATACGCAGTATTTT.